A single sample gave rise to the 5 T cell receptor beta chains below, sequenced in a study of shared T cell receptors in the human thymus. The method was immunoSEQ multiplex PCR; TCRdb's version includes in-frame clones alone and lacks a portion of them. The repertoire holds 55,000 to 80,000 clones, with more than 90% as singletons. Sequenced sample: thymocytes. These receptors all stem from a human donor.

The chain recombines TRBV6-1 with TRBJ2-1; D perhaps matches TRBD1 (6 bases). V was shortened by 3 bases and J by 2 bases, with 11 bases between the two germline ends. Germline V gives CDR1 MNHNS, CDR2 SASEGT. This CDR3 contains 15 residues. The CDR3 loop is CASSDPTGPYNEQFF. The CDR3 bases are TGTGCCAGCAGTGATCCCACAGGGCCCTACAATGAGCAGTTCTTC.

This clone appeared a single time. V is TRBV5-5 and J is TRBJ2-5; no clear D. The germline CDR1 and CDR2 sequences are SGHKS and YYEKEE (reference sequence). This CDR3 has 14 residues. The V end lost 0 bases, the J end lost 2 bases, and 8 bases lay between the germline ends. The CDR3 loop is CASSLEAGQETQYF. The CDR3 DNA sequence: TGTGCCAGCAGCTTGGAGGCAGGTCAAGAGACCCAGTACTTC.

The chain uses TRBV19 and TRBJ1-3; D gene uncertain. This CDR3 region has 11 residues. The germline V gene encodes CDR1 LNHDA and CDR2 SQIVND (reference sequence). Trimming removed 6 bases at V and 2 bases at J, with 2 bases between. The CDR3 loop is CASRTGNTIYF. The CDR3 DNA is TGTGCCAGTAGGACTGGAAACACCATATATTTT.

This clone appeared a few times. V usage is TRBV2 and J usage is TRBJ2-3; D is tentatively TRBD1 or TRBD2 (5 bases each). Per the germline V gene, CDR1 is SNHLY and CDR2 is FYNNEI. The V end lost 10 bases, the J end lost 3 bases, and 20 bases lay between the germline ends. The CDR3 is 15 residues long. The CDR3 reads CATIQGEEGTDTQYF. In nucleotides, the CDR3 is TGTGCCACCATCCAGGGAGAGGAAGGGACAGATACGCAGTATTTT.

This clone was seen just once. This chain joins TRBV10-3 and TRBJ2-2; tentatively, D is TRBD1 or TRBD2 (5 bases each). Germline assignment: CDR1 ENHRY and CDR2 SYGVKD. CDR3 length: 16 residues. V was trimmed by 4 bases and J by 4 bases, leaving 16 bases between them. Here the CDR3 DNA reads TGTGCCATCAGTGGCCTTCGGGGCCACATCACCGGGGAGCTGTTTTTT. Protein: CAISGLRGHITGELFF.